These 26 T cell receptor beta chains share one sample of origin, sequenced in a study of radiation and T cells in renal cell carcinoma. Time point: baseline pretreatment blood. The treatment was: 15 Gy SBRT to primary tumor, nephrectomy 4 weeks later. Sequencing was performed with immunoSEQ multiplex PCR; in TCRdb, only in-frame clones are kept and a portion is missing. The data show around 140,000 clones, roughly 85% seen once. The starting material was blood, obtained from a patient whose treatment included radiotherapy and nephrectomy. These receptor sequences come from a woman aged 45-65 years with renal cell carcinoma.

This clone is a singleton in its sample. This chain uses TRBV7-2 with TRBJ2-3, with no clear D. The CDR3 is made up of 15 amino acids. Trimming pared 4 bases from V and 0 bases from J, leaving 11 bases between. The germline V gene has CDR1 SGHTA and CDR2 FQGNSA. CDR3 nucleotide sequence: TGTGCCAGCAGCTCAGAGGCAGTTAGCACAGATACGCAGTATTTT. Residues: CASSSEAVSTDTQYF. Full variable domain (outside the CDR3, taken from reference TRBV7-2 and TRBJ2-3): GAGVSQSPSNKVTEKGKDVELRCDPISGHTALYWYRQSLGQGLEFLIYFQGNSAPDKSGLPSDRFSAERTGGSVSTLTIQRTQQEDSAVYLCASSSEAVSTDTQYFGPGTRLTVL.

The rearrangement joins TRBV10-1 to TRBJ2-5; D is undetermined. CDR1 and CDR2 from the germline V gene are WNHNN and SYGVQD (reference sequence). The CDR3 contains 14 residues. V shed 3 bases and J shed 2 bases, with 10 bases lying between them. The CDR3 DNA reads as TGCGCCAGCAGTGAAGCAGCGTTTCAAGAGACCCAGTACTTC. Translating it yields CASSEAAFQETQYF.

This clone showed up just a few times. The chain employs TRBV4-3 and TRBJ1-6; D not certain. Trimming took off 0 bases at V and 8 bases at J, with 8 bases between the two ends. The germline CDR1 and CDR2 sequences are LGHNA and YSLEER. This CDR3 spans 14 amino acids. The chain's CDR3 is CASSQEARDSPLHF. Written as DNA, the CDR3 is TGCGCCAGCAGCCAAGAGGCCCGGGATTCACCCCTCCACTTT.

The gene calls are TRBV5-1 and TRBJ2-1; D tentatively fits TRBD1 or TRBD2 (5 bases each). This CDR3 region has 15 residues. V lost 7 bases, J lost 2 bases, and 16 bases lay in between. Germline V CDR1 and CDR2: SGHRS, YFSETQ. The CDR3 protein is CASGLQTDPYNEQFF. CDR3 nucleotides: TGCGCCAGCGGACTGCAGACAGATCCCTACAATGAGCAGTTCTTC.

This chain joins TRBV7-2 and TRBJ2-7; D possibly matches TRBD1 or TRBD2 (5 bases each). V was shortened by 3 bases and J by 0 bases, with 12 bases between the two germline ends. The CDR3 is made up of 15 amino acids. CDR1 is SGHTA and CDR2 is FQGNSA in the germline V gene. The CDR3 region is CASSLGVTNSYEQYF. In nucleotides, the CDR3 is TGTGCCAGCAGCTTGGGGGTGACAAACTCCTACGAGCAGTACTTC. The whole variable domain, filled in from reference TRBV7-2 and TRBJ2-7, reads GAGVSQSPSNKVTEKGKDVELRCDPISGHTALYWYRQSLGQGLEFLIYFQGNSAPDKSGLPSDRFSAERTGGSVSTLTIQRTQQEDSAVYLCASSLGVTNSYEQYFGPGTRLTVT.

This clone came up a few times. J is TRBJ1-5 and V is TRBV29-1, with D maybe TRBD1 (6 bases). Germline CDR1 reads SQVTM; CDR2 reads ANQGSEA. V lost 6 bases and J 1 base, leaving 10 bases between the germline ends. The CDR3 has 13 amino acids. This chain's CDR3 is CSVEQGSNQPQHF. CDR3 bases: TGCAGCGTGGAACAGGGAAGCAATCAGCCCCAGCATTTT.

This clone was observed a single time. This chain links TRBV28 with TRBJ2-7; TRBD2 aligns across 7 bases. Germline CDR1 reads MDHEN; CDR2 reads SYDVKM. This CDR3 contains 14 residues. Trimming took 3 bases from V and 4 from J; bases not matched to a gene: 6. CDR3 region: CASSLGGRGYEQYF. CDR3 bases: TGTGCCAGCAGTTTGGGCGGGAGAGGATACGAGCAGTACTTC.

This CDR3 reads CASSQTDGAYEQYF. The CDR3 region has the DNA TGTGCCAGCAGTCAAACCGACGGGGCCTACGAGCAGTACTTC. J is TRBJ2-7 and V is TRBV6-1, with D perhaps TRBD2 (5 bases). Germline CDR1 reads MNHNS; CDR2 reads SASEGT. The V end lost 5 bases, the J end lost 2 bases, and 13 bases lay between the germline ends. This CDR3 spans 14 amino acids.

The chain has TRBV5-1 and TRBJ2-1, with TRBD2 identical over 12 bases. J gave up 6 bases and V 4 bases, and 5 bases lay outside the gene matches. CDR3 length: 15 amino acids. The germline CDR1 and CDR2 sequences are SGHRS and YFSETQ. This chain's CDR3 is CASSIGTSGFNEQFF. CDR3 coding DNA: TGCGCCAGCAGCATCGGGACTAGCGGGTTCAATGAGCAGTTCTTC.

V and J are TRBV7-2 and TRBJ2-5; 7 bases agree with TRBD1. The germline CDR1 and CDR2 sequences are SGHTA and FQGNSA. V gave up 6 bases and J gave up 3 bases; unmatched junction bases: 7. The CDR3 covers 14 residues. The DNA of the CDR3 is TGTGCCAGCAGGCAAGGGACAGAGAAAGAGACCCAGTACTTC. It translates to CASRQGTEKETQYF.

This chain joins TRBV11-2 and TRBJ2-3; 12 bases match TRBD2. The CDR3 extends over 14 amino acids. J was trimmed by 3 bases and V by 8 bases; bases with no gene match: 3. Germline lookup yields CDR1 SGHAT and CDR2 FQNNGV. The chain's CDR3 is CASGLAGGTDTQYF. CDR3 sequence (DNA): TGTGCCAGCGGGCTAGCGGGGGGGACAGATACGCAGTATTTT.

The J gene is TRBJ2-7, the V gene TRBV5-4; the D gene is possibly TRBD2 (5 bases). Germline V gene sequence: CDR1 SGHNT, CDR2 YYREEE (reference sequence). CDR3 size: 16 residues. V was clipped by 4 bases and J by 8 bases, with 25 bases between them. The CDR3 protein is CASSQVGGGGYVQQYF. As DNA, the CDR3 is TGTGCCAGCAGCCAAGTAGGAGGTGGCGGATATGTTCAGCAGTACTTC.

The J gene is TRBJ1-3, the V gene TRBV28; 8 bases align to TRBD1. Trimming at V came to 2 bases and at J to 0 bases, leaving 9 bases not matched to a gene. The CDR3 has 18 residues. The germline V gene encodes CDR1 MDHEN and CDR2 SYDVKM. The CDR3 sequence is CASSLGPGGGRSGNTIYF. DNA for the CDR3: TGTGCCAGCAGTTTAGGTCCAGGGGGCGGACGCTCTGGAAACACCATATATTTT.

The chain is built from TRBV7-8 and TRBJ1-6; no clear D. This CDR3 comprises 14 residues. V was pared by 8 bases and J by 7 bases, with 15 bases between. Germline CDR1 is SGHVS and CDR2 is FQNEAQ. CDR3 amino acids: CASSNGLVNSPLHF. The DNA for the CDR3 is TGTGCCAGCTCAAACGGCCTGGTGAATTCACCCCTCCACTTT.

This sequence joins TRBV30 and TRBJ2-5; 11 nucleotides line up with TRBD2. This CDR3 comprises 16 residues. Per germline, CDR1 GTSNPN and CDR2 SVGIG (reference sequence). V lost 1 base and J lost 0; bases outside the gene matches: 4. The CDR3 DNA follows: TGTGCCTGGAGTGCCCTGACTAGCGGGGACCAAGAGACCCAGTACTTC. Amino acids: CAWSALTSGDQETQYF.

Here the CDR3 DNA reads TGTGCCAGCAGAGAACCGACAGGGCCTAATGAAAAACTGTTTTTT. Its translation is CASREPTGPNEKLFF. The rearrangement uses TRBV2 and TRBJ1-4; 7 bases map to TRBD1. Germline V CDR1 and CDR2: SNHLY, FYNNEI. The CDR3 has 15 residues. Trimming cost V 6 bases and J 3 bases; bases outside gene matches: 7.

This rearrangement joins TRBV5-1 to TRBJ1-2; D not certain. Germline-derived CDR1 and CDR2 are SGHRS and YFSETQ. Trimming took 0 bases from V and 6 from J, leaving 9 bases between them. CDR3 size: 13 residues. The CDR3, as DNA: TGCGCCAGCAGCTTGGGCCAGGAGGATGGCTACACCTTC. It codes for CASSLGQEDGYTF.

V gene TRBV9 combines with J gene TRBJ1-3; a possible D gene is TRBD1 (5 bases). Trimming pared 2 bases from V and 0 bases from J, leaving 18 bases between. Per the germline V gene, CDR1 is SGDLS and CDR2 is YYNGEE. The CDR3 is 18 residues long. The CDR3 bases are TGTGCCAGCAGCGTTGAAGTAGGACCAGGGAGCTCTGGAAACACCATATATTTT. Its protein is CASSVEVGPGSSGNTIYF.

The V and J genes are TRBV5-4 and TRBJ2-5; a weak D match, TRBD1 (6 bases). Per the germline V gene, CDR1 is SGHNT and CDR2 is YYREEE (reference sequence). The V gene lost 4 bases and the J gene lost 4 bases, with 23 bases spanning the gap. There are 17 residues in the CDR3. This CDR3 reads CASSRGDRIIQRETQYF. The DNA of the CDR3 is TGTGCCAGCAGCCGCGGCGACAGGATCATCCAACGAGAGACCCAGTACTTC.

This chain links TRBV10-3 with TRBJ2-2; D may correspond to TRBD1 or TRBD2 (5 bases each). Per germline, CDR1 ENHRY and CDR2 SYGVKD. The CDR3 covers 15 residues. Trimming took 10 bases from V and 0 from J, leaving 15 bases between them. The CDR3 coding sequence is TGTGCCAACCGGGACGGCGGTACGAACACCGGGGAGCTGTTTTTT. Protein sequence: CANRDGGTNTGELFF.

This chain links TRBV5-4 with TRBJ2-3, with unresolved D. The CDR3 runs to 17 residues. Germline assignment: CDR1 SGHNT and CDR2 YYREEE (reference sequence). Trimming removed 3 bases from V and 1 base from J, with 18 bases in between. CDR3 protein: CASSSPADELRTDTQYF. Written as DNA, the CDR3 is TGTGCCAGCAGCTCCCCTGCCGACGAACTCCGCACAGATACGCAGTATTTT.

The chain links TRBV29-1 to TRBJ1-1, with D perhaps TRBD1 (5 bases). V gave up 2 bases and J gave up 11 bases, with 18 bases separating them. The CDR3 spans 13 residues. From germline, CDR1 is SQVTM and CDR2 ANQGSEA. The CDR3 DNA reads TGCAGCGTTGAAAACCAGGGCCCTTGGGCCGCTTTCTTT. It specifies CSVENQGPWAAFF.

CDR3: CASSVEAGDAPLHF. The DNA of the CDR3 is TGTGCCAGCAGCGTAGAGGCAGGGGACGCACCCCTCCACTTT. The chain is built from TRBV9 and TRBJ1-6; D possibly corresponds to TRBD1 (6 bases). Germline loops: CDR1 SGDLS, CDR2 YYNGEE. Deletions cut 0 bases from V and 11 bases from J, with 12 bases between. This CDR3 is 14 amino acids long.

This chain uses TRBV28 with TRBJ1-4, with 10 bases matching TRBD1. V was clipped by 8 bases and J by 10 bases; unmatched bases: 7. Germline lookup yields CDR1 MDHEN and CDR2 SYDVKM. This CDR3 spans 13 amino acids. CDR3 loop: CASGTGAVGKLFF. In DNA, the CDR3 is TGTGCCAGCGGGACAGGGGCGGTCGGAAAACTGTTTTTT.

The chain carries TRBV28 and TRBJ2-7, with a tentative D call TRBD1 (6 bases). The CDR3 covers 14 residues. From germline, CDR1 is MDHEN and CDR2 SYDVKM. V lost 4 bases to trimming and J lost 0 bases, with 10 bases between them. The CDR3 loop reads CASSSRGFSYEQYF. The CDR3 DNA is TGTGCCAGCAGTTCTAGGGGGTTCTCCTACGAGCAGTACTTC. Together with reference TRBV28 and TRBJ2-7, the CDR3 gives the full variable domain: DVKVTQSSRYLVKRTGEKVFLECVQDMDHENMFWYRQDPGLGLRLIYFSYDVKMKEKGDIPEGYSVSREKKERFSLILESASTNQTSMYLCASSSRGFSYEQYFGPGTRLTVT.

The chain is built from TRBV5-1 and TRBJ1-1; no firm D call. Germline CDR1 SGHRS, CDR2 YFSETQ. Trimming removed 2 bases from V and 3 bases from J, with 11 bases in between. There are 14 residues in the CDR3. The CDR3 nucleotides are TGCGCCAGCAGCTTAGAGGGAAGAGACACTGAAGCTTTCTTT. This translates into CASSLEGRDTEAFF.